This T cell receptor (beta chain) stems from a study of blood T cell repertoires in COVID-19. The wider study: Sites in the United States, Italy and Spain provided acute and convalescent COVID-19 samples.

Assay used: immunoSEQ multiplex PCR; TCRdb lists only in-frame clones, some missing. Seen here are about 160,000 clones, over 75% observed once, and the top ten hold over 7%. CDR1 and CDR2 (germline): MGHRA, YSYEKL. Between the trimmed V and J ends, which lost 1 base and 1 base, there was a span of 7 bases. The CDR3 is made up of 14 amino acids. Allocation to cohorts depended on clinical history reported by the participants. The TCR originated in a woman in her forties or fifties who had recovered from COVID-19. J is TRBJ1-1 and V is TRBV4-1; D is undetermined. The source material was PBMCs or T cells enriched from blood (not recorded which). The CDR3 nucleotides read TGCGCCAGCAGCCAAGGTAGCAAGAACACTGAAGCTTTCTTT. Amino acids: CASSQGSKNTEAFF.